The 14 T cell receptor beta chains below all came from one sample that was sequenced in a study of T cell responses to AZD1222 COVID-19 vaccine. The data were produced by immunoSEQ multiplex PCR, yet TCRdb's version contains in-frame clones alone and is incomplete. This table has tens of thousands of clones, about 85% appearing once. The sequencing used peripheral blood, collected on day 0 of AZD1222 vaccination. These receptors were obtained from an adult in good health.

Here the CDR3 DNA reads TGTGCCAGCAGCTTGGGCCAAGAGACCCAGTACTTC. Translated, it gives CASSLGQETQYF. The chain links TRBV5-4 to TRBJ2-5; D is unclear. The CDR3 loop spans 12 amino acids. Looked up from germline, CDR1 is SGHNT and CDR2 is YYREEE (reference sequence). The ends were cut back, 0 bases at V and 1 base at J, with 1 base in the middle.

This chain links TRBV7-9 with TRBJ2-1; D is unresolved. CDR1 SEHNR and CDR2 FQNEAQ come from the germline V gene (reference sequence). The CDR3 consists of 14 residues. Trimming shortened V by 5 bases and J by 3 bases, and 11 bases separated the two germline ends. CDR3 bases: TGTGCCAGCAGCGACGGAGCATTCTACAATGAGCAGTTCTTC. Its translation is CASSDGAFYNEQFF.

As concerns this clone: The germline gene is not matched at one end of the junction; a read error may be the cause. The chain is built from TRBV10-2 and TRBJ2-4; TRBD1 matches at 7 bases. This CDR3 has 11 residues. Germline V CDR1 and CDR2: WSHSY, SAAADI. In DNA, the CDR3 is TGCGCCAGCACCGGGGACAGCCTTCCGCACTTC. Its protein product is CASTGDSLPHF.

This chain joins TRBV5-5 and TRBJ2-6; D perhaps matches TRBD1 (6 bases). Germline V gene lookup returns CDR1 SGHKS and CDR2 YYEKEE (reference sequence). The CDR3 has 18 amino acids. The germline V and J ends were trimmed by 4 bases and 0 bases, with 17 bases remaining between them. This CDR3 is CASSPWTAALSGANVLTF. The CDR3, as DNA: TGTGCCAGCAGCCCATGGACAGCAGCGCTCTCTGGGGCCAACGTCCTGACTTTC.

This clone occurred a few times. For the CDR3, the DNA is TGCGCCAGCAACCCGACAGGCATGAACACTGAAGCTTTCTTT. This translates into CASNPTGMNTEAFF. The chain employs TRBV5-1 and TRBJ1-1; D is perhaps TRBD1 (6 bases). The CDR3 runs 14 residues. Germline loops: CDR1 SGHRS, CDR2 YFSETQ. Trimming shortened V by 6 bases and J by 0 bases, and 12 bases separated the two germline ends.

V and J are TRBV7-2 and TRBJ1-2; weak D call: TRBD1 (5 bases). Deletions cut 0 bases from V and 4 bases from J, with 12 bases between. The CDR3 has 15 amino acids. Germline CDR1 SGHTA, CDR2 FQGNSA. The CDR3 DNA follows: TGTGCCAGCAGCTTAGCAGGCGGGGCCTTCTATGGCTACACCTTC. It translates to CASSLAGGAFYGYTF. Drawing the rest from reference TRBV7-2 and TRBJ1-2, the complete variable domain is GAGVSQSPSNKVTEKGKDVELRCDPISGHTALYWYRQSLGQGLEFLIYFQGNSAPDKSGLPSDRFSAERTGGSVSTLTIQRTQQEDSAVYLCASSLAGGAFYGYTFGSGTRLTVV.

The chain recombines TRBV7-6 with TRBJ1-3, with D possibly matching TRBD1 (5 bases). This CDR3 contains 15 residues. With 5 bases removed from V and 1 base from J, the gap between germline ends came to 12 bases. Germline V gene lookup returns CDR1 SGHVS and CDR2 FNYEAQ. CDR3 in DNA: TGTGCCAGCAGCCCGCAGGGAACATCTGGAAACACCATATATTTT. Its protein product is CASSPQGTSGNTIYF.

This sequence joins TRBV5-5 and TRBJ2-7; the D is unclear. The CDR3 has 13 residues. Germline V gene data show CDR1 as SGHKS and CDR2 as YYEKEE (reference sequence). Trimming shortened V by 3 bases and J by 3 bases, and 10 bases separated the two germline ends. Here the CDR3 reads CASSSEGNYEQYF. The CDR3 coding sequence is TGTGCCAGCAGCTCGGAAGGGAACTACGAGCAGTACTTC. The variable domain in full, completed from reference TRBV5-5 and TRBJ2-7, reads DAGVTQSPTHLIKTRGQQVTLRCSPISGHKSVSWYQQVLGQGPQFIFQYYEKEERGRGNFPDRFSARQFPNYSSELNVNALLLGDSALYLCASSSEGNYEQYFGPGTRLTVT.

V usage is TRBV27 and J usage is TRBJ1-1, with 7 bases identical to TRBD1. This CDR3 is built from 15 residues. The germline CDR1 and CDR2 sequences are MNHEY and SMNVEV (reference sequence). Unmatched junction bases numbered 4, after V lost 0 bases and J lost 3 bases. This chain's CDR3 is CASSLSGQGDTEAFF. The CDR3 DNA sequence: TGTGCCAGCAGTTTATCGGGCCAGGGGGACACTGAAGCTTTCTTT.

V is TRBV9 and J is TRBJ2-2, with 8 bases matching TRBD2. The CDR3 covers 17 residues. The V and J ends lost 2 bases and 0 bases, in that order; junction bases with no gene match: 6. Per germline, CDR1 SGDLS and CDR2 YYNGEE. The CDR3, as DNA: TGTGCCAGCAGCGTTGGAAGCGGGGGTTCGAACACCGGGGAGCTGTTTTTT. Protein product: CASSVGSGGSNTGELFF.

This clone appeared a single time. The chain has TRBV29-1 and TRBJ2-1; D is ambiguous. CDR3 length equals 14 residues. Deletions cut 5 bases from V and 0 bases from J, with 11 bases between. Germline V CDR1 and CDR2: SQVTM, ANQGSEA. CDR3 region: CSVLHPSSYNEQFF. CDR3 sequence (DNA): TGCAGCGTTCTACACCCCAGCTCCTACAATGAGCAGTTCTTC.

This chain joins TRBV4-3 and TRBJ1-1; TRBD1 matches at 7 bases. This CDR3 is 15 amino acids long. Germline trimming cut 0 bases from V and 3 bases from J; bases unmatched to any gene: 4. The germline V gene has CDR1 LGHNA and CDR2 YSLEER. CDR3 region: CASSQEGTEYTEAFF. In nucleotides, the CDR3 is TGCGCCAGCAGCCAAGAGGGGACAGAATACACTGAAGCTTTCTTT.

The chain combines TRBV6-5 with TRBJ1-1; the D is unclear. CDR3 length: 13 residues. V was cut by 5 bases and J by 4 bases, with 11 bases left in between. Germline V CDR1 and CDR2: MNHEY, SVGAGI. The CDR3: CASSQRQSTEAFF. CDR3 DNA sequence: TGTGCCAGCAGTCAGCGACAATCCACTGAAGCTTTCTTT.

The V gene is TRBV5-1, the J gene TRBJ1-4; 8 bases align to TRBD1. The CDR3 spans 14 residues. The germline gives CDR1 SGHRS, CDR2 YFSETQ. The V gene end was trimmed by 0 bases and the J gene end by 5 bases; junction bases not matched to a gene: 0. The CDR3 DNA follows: TGCGCCAGCAGCTTGGACAGGGGGAATGAAAAACTGTTTTTT. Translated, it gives CASSLDRGNEKLFF. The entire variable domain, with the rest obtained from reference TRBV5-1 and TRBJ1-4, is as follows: KAGVTQTPRYLIKTRGQQVTLSCSPISGHRSVSWYQQTPGQGLQFLFEYFSETQRNKGNFPGRFSGRQFSNSRSEMNVSTLELGDSALYLCASSLDRGNEKLFFGSGTQLSVL.